The clone carrying this TCR beta chain was counted many times. Its specificity is unknown. This sample was taken from a study of T cell repertoires in cytomegalovirus infection. Study overall: CMV infection plus the matching HLA type was flagged by public TCR beta signatures. Study-wide results and caveats: Ex vivo, HLA-C-restricted CMV-specific TCR beta clonotypes prevailed over the rest of the response. Of the TCR beta families, the public ones yielded a cumulative frequency that identified carriers of CMV plus the relevant HLA.

Trimming left V 3 bases short and J 6 bases short, with 20 bases between. CDR1 is MNHEY, CDR2 SVGEGT, per germline. The CDR3 has 16 residues. TCRdb processed the reads anew with MiXCR; each CDR3 protein has one entry. The sample contains about 360,000 distinct CDR3 sequences, around a sixth of which appear only once. This chain links TRBV6-2 or TRBV6-3 with TRBJ1-1; D not resolved. This TCR was recovered from a human donor in good health (CMV status not recorded). Some clones in this sample may be carry-over from other donors' samples. The sequenced material came from PBMCs. CDR3 region: CASSYPRASWVPEAFF. The DNA for the CDR3 is TGTGCCAGCAGTTATCCCCGGGCGTCGTGGGTCCCTGAAGCTTTCTTT.